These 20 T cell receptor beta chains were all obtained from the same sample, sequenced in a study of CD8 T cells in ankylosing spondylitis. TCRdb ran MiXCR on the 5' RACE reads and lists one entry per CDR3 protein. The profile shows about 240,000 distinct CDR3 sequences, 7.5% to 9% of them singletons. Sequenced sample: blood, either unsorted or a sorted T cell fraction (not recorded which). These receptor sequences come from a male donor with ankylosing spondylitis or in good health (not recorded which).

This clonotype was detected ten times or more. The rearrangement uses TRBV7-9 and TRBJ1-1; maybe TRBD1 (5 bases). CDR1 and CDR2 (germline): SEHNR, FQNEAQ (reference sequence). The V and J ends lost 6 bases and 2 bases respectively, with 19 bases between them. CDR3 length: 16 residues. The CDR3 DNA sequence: TGTGCCAGCAGTCTCCCTCCGGGACGGGGAAACACTGAAGCTTTCTTT. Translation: CASSLPPGRGNTEAFF.

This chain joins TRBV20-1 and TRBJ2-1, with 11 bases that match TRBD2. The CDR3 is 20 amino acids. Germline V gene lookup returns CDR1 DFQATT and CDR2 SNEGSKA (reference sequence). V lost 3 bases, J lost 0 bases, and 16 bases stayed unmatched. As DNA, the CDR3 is TGCAGTGCTAGTCTTCTTCCGGGACTAGCGGCCCTCAGCTCCTACAATGAGCAGTTCTTC. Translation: CSASLLPGLAALSSYNEQFF.

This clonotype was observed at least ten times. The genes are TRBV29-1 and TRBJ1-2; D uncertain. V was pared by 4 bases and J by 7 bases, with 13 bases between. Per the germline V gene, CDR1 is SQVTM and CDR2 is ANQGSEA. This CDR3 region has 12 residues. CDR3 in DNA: TGCAGCGTTGCCCCCTCCACGGGTGGCTACACCTTC. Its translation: CSVAPSTGGYTF. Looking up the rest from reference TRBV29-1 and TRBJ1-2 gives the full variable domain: SAVISQKPSRDICQRGTSLTIQCQVDSQVTMMFWYRQQPGQSLTLIATANQGSEATYESGFVIDKFPISRPNLTFSTLTVSNMSPEDSSIYLCSVAPSTGGYTFGSGTRLTVV.

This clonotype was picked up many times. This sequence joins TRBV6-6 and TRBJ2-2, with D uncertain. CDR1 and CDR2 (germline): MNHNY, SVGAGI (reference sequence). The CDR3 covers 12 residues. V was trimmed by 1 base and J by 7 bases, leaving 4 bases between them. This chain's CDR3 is CASSYWNGELFF. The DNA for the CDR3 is TGTGCCAGCAGTTACTGGAACGGGGAGCTGTTTTTT.

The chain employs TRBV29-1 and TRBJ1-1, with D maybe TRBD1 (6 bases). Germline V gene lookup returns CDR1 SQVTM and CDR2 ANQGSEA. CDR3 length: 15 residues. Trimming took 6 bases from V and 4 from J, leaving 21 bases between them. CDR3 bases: TGCAGCGTCAGGGGCGAAAAACGGGGAGGCACTGAAGCTTTCTTT. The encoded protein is CSVRGEKRGGTEAFF.

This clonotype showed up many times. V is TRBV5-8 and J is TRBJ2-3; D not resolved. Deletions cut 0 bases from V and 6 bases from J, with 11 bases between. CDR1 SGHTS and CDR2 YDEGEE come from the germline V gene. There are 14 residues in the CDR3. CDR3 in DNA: TGTGCCAGCAGCTTGGGACACCCGGCGGATACGCAGTATTTT. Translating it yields CASSLGHPADTQYF.

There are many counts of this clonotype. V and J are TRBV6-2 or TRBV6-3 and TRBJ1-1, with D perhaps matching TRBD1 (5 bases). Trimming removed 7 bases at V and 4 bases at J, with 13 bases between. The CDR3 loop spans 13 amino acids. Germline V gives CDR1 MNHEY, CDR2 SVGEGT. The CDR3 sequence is CASTFGASTEAFF. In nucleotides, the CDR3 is TGTGCCAGCACCTTCGGGGCCAGCACTGAAGCTTTCTTT.

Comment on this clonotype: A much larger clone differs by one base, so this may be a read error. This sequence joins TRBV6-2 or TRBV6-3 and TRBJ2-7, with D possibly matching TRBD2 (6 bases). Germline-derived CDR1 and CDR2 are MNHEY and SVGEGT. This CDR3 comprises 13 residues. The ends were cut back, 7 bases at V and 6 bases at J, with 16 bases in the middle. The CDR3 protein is CASKQAGLCEQYF. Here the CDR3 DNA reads TGTGCCAGCAAACAAGCGGGCCTCTGCGAGCAGTACTTC.

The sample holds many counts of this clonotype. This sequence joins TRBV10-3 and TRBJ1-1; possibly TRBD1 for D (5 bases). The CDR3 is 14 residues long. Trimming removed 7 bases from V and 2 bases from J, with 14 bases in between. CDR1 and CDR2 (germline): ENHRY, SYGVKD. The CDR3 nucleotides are TGTGCCATCACCCAGCAGGGCAAAAACACTGAAGCTTTCTTT. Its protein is CAITQQGKNTEAFF.

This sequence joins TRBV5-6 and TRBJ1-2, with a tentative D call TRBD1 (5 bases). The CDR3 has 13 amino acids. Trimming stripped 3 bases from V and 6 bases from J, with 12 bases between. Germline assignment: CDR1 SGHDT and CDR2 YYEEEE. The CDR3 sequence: CASSSGRADGYTF. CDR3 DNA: TGTGCCAGCAGCTCTGGCAGGGCGGATGGCTACACCTTC.

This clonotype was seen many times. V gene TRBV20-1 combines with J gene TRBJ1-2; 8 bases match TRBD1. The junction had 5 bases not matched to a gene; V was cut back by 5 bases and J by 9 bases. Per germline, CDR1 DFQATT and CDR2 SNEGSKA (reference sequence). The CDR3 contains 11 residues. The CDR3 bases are TGCAGTGCTCCCGGACAGGGTCGCTACACCTTC. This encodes CSAPGQGRYTF.

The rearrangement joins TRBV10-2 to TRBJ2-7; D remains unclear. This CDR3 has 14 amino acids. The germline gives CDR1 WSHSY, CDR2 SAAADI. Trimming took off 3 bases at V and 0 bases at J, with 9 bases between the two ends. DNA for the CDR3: TGCGCCAGCAGTGACCCCCCAATCTCCTACGAGCAGTACTTC. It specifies CASSDPPISYEQYF.

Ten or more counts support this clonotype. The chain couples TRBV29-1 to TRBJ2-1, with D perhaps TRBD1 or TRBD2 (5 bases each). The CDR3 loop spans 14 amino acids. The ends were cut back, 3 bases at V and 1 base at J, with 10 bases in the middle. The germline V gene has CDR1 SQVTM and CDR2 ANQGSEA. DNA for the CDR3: TGCAGCGTTGAGGCCGGGGCATCCTACAATGAGCAGTTCTTC. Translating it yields CSVEAGASYNEQFF.

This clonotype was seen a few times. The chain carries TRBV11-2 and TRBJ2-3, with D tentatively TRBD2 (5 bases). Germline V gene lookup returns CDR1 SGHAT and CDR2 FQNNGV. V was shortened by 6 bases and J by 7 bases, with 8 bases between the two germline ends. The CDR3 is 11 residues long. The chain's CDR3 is CASRGRHTQYF. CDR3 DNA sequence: TGTGCCAGCAGGGGGAGACATACGCAGTATTTT.

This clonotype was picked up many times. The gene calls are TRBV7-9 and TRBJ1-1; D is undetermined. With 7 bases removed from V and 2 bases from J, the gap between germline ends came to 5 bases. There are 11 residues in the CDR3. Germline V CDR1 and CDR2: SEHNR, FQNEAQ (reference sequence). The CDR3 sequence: CASNSNTEAFF. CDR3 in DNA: TGTGCCAGCAACTCAAACACTGAAGCTTTCTTT.

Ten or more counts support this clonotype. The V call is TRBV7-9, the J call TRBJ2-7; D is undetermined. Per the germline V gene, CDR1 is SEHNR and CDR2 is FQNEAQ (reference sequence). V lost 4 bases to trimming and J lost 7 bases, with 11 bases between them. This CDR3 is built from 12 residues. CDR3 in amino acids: CASSSLLGEQYF. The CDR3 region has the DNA TGTGCCAGCAGCTCCCTACTGGGTGAGCAGTACTTC.

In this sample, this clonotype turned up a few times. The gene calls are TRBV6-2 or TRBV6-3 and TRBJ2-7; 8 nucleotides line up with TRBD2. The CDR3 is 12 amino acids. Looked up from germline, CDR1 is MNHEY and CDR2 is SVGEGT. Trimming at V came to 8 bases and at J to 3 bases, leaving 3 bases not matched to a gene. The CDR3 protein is CASRSGGYEQYF. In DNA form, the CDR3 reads TGTGCCAGCCGAAGCGGGGGCTACGAGCAGTACTTC.

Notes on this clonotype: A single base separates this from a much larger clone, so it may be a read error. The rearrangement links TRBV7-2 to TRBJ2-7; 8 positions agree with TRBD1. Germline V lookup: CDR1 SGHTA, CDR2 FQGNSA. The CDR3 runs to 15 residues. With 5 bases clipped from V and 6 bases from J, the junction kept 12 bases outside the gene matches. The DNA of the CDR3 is TGTGCCAGCAGCGAAAGGACAGGGTCTCCCTCCGAGCAGTACTTC. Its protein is CASSERTGSPSEQYF.

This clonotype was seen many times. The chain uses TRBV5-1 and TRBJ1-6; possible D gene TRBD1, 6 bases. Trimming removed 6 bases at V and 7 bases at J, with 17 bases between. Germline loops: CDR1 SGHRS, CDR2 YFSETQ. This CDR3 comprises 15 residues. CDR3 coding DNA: TGCGCCAGCAAGAATCAACAGGGCCCAAATTCACCCCTCCACTTT. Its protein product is CASKNQQGPNSPLHF.

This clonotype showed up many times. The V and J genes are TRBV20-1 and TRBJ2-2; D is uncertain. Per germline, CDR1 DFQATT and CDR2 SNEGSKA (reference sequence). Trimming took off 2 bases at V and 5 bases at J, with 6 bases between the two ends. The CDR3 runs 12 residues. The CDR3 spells CSARSPTGELFF. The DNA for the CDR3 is TGCAGTGCTAGATCGCCGACCGGGGAGCTGTTTTTT.